This T cell receptor beta chain was identified during a study of regulatory T cells in long-lasting Graves disease. This clonotype was seen many times. Its antigen is not known. The authors built TCR beta libraries using iRepertoire HTBI primers and Arm-PCR of CDR3 regions. TCRdb re-called the multiplex PCR reads with MiXCR, one entry per CDR3 protein. The data contain some 500,000 distinct CDR3 sequences, 13% of them seen just once; the ten biggest clones take up 8.5% to 10%. Overall study results and limits: The study found TRBV28, TRBJ1-2 and TRBJ2-5 favored in persistent disease.

Per germline, CDR1 LGHNA and CDR2 YNFKEQ. This CDR3 region has 16 residues. V was cut by 1 base and J by 0 bases, with 7 bases left in between. Described time point: newly diagnosed GD, antithyroid drugs for less than 3 months. Extracted RNA from PBMCs served as the source of the TCR library. These data are also associated with another study on T cells in Graves' hyperthyroidism and ophthalmopathy. That work contributes: First-round RT-PCR with HTBI primers amplified the TCR CDR3 region.

The sequenced sample was peripheral blood mononuclear cells (PBMCs), obtained at new diagnosis, from a patient treated with antithyroid drugs. The chain employs TRBV4-2 and TRBJ2-6; D may correspond to TRBD1 or TRBD2 (5 bases each). This TCR derives from a man aged 25-40 years with Graves disease. The CDR3 loop reads CASSQGGSSGANVLTF. The DNA for the CDR3 is TGTGCCAGCAGCCAAGGGGGGAGCTCTGGGGCCAACGTCCTGACTTTC.